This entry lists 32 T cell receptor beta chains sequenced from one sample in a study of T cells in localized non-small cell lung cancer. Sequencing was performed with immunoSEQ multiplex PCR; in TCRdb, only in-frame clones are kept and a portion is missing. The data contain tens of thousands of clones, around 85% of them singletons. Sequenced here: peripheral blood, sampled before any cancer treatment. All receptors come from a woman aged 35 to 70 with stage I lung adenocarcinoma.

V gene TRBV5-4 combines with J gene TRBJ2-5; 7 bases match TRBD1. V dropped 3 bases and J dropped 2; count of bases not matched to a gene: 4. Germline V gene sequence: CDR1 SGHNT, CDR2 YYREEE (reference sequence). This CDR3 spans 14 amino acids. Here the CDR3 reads CASSSKQGQETQYF. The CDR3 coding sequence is TGTGCCAGCAGCTCCAAACAGGGGCAAGAGACCCAGTACTTC.

CDR3 loop: CASSLWASEGTDTQYF. The CDR3 DNA sequence: TGTGCCAGCAGTTTATGGGCTAGCGAAGGAACAGATACGCAGTATTTT. V usage is TRBV28 and J usage is TRBJ2-3; the D gene is possibly TRBD2 (6 bases). This CDR3 has 16 amino acids. Trimming removed 0 bases from V and 3 bases from J, with 13 bases in between. Per the germline V gene, CDR1 is MDHEN and CDR2 is SYDVKM.

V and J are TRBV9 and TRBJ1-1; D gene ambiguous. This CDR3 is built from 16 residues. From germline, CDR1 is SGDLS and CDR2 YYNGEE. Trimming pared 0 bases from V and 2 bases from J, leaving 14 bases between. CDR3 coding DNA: TGTGCCAGCAGCGTAGGTCAGGTTGGGAGAAACACTGAAGCTTTCTTT. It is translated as CASSVGQVGRNTEAFF.

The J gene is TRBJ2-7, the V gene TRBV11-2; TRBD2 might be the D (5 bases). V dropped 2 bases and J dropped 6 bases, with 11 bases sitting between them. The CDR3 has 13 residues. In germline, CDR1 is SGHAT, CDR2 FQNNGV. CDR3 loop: CASSLRGLIEQYF. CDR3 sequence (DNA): TGTGCCAGCAGCTTACGAGGGTTGATCGAGCAGTACTTC.

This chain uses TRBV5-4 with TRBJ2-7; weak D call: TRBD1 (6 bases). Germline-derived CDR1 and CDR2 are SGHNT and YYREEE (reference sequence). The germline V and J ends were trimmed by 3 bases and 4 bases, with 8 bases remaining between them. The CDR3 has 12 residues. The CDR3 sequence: CASSSTGYEQYF. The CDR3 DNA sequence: TGTGCCAGCAGCTCGACAGGATACGAGCAGTACTTC.

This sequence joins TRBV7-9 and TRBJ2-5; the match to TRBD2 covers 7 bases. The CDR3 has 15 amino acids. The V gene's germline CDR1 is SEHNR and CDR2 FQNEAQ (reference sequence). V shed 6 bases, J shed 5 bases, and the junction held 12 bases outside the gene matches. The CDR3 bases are TGTGCCAGCAGTCCAGGCTGTGGGCGGGGGGAGACCCAGTACTTC. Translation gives CASSPGCGRGETQYF.

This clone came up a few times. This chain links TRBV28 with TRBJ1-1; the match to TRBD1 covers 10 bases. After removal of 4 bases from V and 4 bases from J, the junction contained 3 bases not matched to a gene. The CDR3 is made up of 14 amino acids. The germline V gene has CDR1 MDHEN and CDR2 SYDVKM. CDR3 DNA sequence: TGTGCCAGCAGTTCGGGACAGGGGAGCACTGAAGCTTTCTTT. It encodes CASSSGQGSTEAFF.

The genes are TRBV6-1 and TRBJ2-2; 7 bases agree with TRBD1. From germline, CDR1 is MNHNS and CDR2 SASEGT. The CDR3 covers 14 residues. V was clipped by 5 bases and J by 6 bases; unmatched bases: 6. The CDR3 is CASSFGQGAGELFF. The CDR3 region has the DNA TGTGCCAGCAGTTTCGGTCAGGGGGCCGGGGAGCTGTTTTTT.

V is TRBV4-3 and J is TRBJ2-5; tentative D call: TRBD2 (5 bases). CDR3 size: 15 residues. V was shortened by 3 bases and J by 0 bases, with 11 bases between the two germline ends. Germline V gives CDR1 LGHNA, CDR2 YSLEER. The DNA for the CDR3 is TGCGCCAGCAGCCAGGGAGTTGGGTACCAAGAGACCCAGTACTTC. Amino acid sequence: CASSQGVGYQETQYF.

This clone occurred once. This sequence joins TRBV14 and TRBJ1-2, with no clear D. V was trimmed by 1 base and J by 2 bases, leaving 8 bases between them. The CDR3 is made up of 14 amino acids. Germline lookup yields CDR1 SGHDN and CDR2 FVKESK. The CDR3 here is CASSQASENYGYTF. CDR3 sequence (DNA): TGTGCCAGCAGCCAAGCATCAGAAAACTATGGCTACACCTTC. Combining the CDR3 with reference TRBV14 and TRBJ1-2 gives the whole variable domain EAGVTQFPSHSVIEKGQTVTLRCDPISGHDNLYWYRRVMGKEIKFLLHFVKESKQDESGMPNNRFLAERTGGTYSTLKVQPAELEDSGVYFCASSQASENYGYTFGSGTRLTVV.

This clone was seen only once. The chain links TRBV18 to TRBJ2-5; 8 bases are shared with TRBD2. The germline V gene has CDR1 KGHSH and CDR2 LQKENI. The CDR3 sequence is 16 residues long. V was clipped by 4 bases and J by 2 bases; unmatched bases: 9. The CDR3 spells CASSLMSGGPQETQYF. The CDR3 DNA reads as TGTGCCAGCTCACTTATGAGCGGGGGCCCACAAGAGACCCAGTACTTC.

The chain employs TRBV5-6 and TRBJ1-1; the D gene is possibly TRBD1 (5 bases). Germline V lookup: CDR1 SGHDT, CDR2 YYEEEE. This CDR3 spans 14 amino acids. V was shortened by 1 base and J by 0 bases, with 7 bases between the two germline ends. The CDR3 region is CASSLSGVNTEAFF. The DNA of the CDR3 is TGTGCCAGCAGCTTGTCGGGGGTGAACACTGAAGCTTTCTTT.

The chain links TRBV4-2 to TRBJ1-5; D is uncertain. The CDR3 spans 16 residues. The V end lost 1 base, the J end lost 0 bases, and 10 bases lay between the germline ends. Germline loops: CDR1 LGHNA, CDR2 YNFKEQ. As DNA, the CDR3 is TGTGCCAGCAGCCAAGGGCAGGACTATAGCAATCAGCCCCAGCATTTT. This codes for CASSQGQDYSNQPQHF.

CDR3 in DNA: TGCGCCAGCACTATGGGGAGTGCTAGCACAGATACGCAGTATTTT. The encoded protein is CASTMGSASTDTQYF. This chain uses TRBV5-1 with TRBJ2-3; D is possibly TRBD2 (5 bases). The germline CDR1 and CDR2 sequences are SGHRS and YFSETQ. The CDR3 runs 15 residues. V was clipped by 6 bases and J by 0 bases, with 14 bases between them. Variable domain in full (rest from reference TRBV5-1 and TRBJ2-3): KAGVTQTPRYLIKTRGQQVTLSCSPISGHRSVSWYQQTPGQGLQFLFEYFSETQRNKGNFPGRFSGRQFSNSRSEMNVSTLELGDSALYLCASTMGSASTDTQYFGPGTRLTVL.

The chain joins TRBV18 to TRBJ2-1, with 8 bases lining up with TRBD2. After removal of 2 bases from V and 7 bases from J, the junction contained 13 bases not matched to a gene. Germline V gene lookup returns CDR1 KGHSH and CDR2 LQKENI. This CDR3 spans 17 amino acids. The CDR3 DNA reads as TGTGCCAGCTCACCATCGGCCGGGGGGGGGCTCTGGAATGAGCAGTTCTTC. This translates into CASSPSAGGGLWNEQFF. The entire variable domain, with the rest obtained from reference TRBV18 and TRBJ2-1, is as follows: NAGVMQNPRHLVRRRGQEARLRCSPMKGHSHVYWYRQLPEEGLKFMVYLQKENIIDESGMPKERFSAEFPKEGPSILRIQQVVRGDSAAYFCASSPSAGGGLWNEQFFGPGTRLTVL.

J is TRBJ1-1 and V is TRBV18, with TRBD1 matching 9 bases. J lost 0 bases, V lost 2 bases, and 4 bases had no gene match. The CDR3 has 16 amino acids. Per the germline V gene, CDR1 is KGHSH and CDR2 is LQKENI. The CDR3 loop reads CASSPSGQGMNTEAFF. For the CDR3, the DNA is TGTGCCAGCTCACCATCAGGACAGGGGATGAACACTGAAGCTTTCTTT.

Here the CDR3 DNA reads TGTGCCAGCAGCGTAGCTCGAGACAGTTCCTCTGGGGCCAACGTCCTGACTTTC. It codes for CASSVARDSSSGANVLTF. V is TRBV9 and J is TRBJ2-6, with D perhaps TRBD1 (5 bases). Trimming stripped 0 bases from V and 0 bases from J, with 13 bases between. This CDR3 region has 18 residues. The germline CDR1 and CDR2 sequences are SGDLS and YYNGEE.

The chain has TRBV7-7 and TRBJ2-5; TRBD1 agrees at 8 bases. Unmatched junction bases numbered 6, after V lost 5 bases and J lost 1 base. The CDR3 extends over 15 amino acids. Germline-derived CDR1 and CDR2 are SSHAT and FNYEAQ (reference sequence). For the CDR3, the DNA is TGTGCCAGCAGCCCGGACAGGGCCTCCCAAGAGACCCAGTACTTC. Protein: CASSPDRASQETQYF.

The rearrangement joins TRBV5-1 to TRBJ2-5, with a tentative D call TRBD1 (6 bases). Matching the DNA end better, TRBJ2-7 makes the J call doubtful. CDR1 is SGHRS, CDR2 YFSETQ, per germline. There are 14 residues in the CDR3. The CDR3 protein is CASSLSLRGHEQYF. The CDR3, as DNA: TGCGCCAGCAGCTTGTCCCTCAGGGGCCACGAGCAGTACTTC.

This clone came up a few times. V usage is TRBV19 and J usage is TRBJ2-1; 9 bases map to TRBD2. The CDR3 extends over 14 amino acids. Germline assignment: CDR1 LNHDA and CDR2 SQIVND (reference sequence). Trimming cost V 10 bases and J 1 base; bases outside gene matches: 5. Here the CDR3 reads CATKRGVSYNEQFF. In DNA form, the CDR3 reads TGTGCCACGAAGCGGGGGGTATCCTACAATGAGCAGTTCTTC.

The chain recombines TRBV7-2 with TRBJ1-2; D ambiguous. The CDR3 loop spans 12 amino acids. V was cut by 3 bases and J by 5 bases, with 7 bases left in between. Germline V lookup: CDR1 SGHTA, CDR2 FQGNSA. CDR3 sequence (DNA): TGTGCCAGCAGCTTCTCTTTGTATGGCTACACCTTC. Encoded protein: CASSFSLYGYTF.

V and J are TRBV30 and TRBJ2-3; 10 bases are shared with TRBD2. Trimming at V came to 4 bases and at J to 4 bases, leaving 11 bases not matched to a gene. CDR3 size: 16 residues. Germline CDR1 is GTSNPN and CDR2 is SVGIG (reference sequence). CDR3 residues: CAWTAPGLARADTQYF. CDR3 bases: TGTGCCTGGACGGCCCCGGGACTAGCGCGGGCAGATACGCAGTATTTT.

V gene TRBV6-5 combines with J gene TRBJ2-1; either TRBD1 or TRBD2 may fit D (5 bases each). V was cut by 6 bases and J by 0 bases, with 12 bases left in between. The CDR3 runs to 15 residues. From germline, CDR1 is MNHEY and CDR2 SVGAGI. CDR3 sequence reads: CASRIDGGSYNEQFF. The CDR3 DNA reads TGTGCCAGCAGGATTGATGGGGGCTCCTACAATGAGCAGTTCTTC.

CDR3 nucleotide sequence: TGTGCCAGCAGTTCCCTATACGACGGATTTCAAGAGACCCAGTACTTC. Translated, it gives CASSSLYDGFQETQYF. V usage is TRBV28 and J usage is TRBJ2-5; D remains ambiguous. With 4 bases removed from V and 2 bases from J, the gap between germline ends came to 17 bases. The germline V gene encodes CDR1 MDHEN and CDR2 SYDVKM. The CDR3 contains 16 residues.

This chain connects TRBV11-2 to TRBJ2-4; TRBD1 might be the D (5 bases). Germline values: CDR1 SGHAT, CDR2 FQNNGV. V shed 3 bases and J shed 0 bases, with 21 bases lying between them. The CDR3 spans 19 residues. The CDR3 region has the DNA TGTGCCAGCAGCTTTTTCGGCACAACAGGATCCGAAGCCAAAAACATTCAGTACTTC. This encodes CASSFFGTTGSEAKNIQYF.

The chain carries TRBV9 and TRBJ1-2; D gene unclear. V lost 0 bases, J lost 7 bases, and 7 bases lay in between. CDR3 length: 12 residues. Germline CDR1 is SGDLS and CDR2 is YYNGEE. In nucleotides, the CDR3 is TGTGCCAGCAGCGTAGTCGGTGTTGGCTACACCTTC. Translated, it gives CASSVVGVGYTF.

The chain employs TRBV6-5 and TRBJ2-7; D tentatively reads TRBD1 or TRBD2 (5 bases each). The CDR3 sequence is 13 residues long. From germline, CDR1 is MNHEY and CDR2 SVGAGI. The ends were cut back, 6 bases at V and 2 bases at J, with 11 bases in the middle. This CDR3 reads CASSRDGTYEQYF. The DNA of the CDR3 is TGTGCCAGCAGCCGGGACGGAACCTACGAGCAGTACTTC.

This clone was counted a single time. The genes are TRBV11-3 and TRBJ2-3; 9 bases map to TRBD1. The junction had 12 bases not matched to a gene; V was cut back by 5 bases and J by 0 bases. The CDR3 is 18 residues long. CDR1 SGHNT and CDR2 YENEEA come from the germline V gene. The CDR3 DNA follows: TGTGCCAGCAGCCCGGGGACAGGGATGATAACTAGCACAGATACGCAGTATTTT. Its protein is CASSPGTGMITSTDTQYF.

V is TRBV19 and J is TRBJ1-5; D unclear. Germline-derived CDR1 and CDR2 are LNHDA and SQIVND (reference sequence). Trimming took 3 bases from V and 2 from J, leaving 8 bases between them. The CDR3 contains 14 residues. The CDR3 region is CASSMTSGNQPQHF. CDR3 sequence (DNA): TGTGCCAGTAGTATGACATCTGGCAATCAGCCCCAGCATTTT.

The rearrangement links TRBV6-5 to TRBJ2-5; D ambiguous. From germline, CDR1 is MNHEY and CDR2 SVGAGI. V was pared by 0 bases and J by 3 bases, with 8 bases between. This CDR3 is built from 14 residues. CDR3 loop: CASSYSFGEETQYF. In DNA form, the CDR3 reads TGTGCCAGCAGTTACTCATTCGGAGAAGAGACCCAGTACTTC.

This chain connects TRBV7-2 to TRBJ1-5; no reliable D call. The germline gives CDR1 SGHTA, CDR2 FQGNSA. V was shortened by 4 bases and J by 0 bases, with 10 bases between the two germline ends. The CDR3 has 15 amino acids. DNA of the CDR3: TGTGCCAGCAGCTGGACGCACGCTAGCAATCAGCCCCAGCATTTT. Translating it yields CASSWTHASNQPQHF.

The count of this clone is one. This CDR3 reads CASSQDSVYSEKLFF. For the CDR3, the DNA is TGCGCCAGCAGCCAAGACTCGGTGTATAGCGAAAAACTGTTTTTT. This chain connects TRBV4-3 to TRBJ1-4; D uncertain. Trimming removed 0 bases at V and 8 bases at J, with 13 bases between. The CDR3 covers 15 residues. Germline V gene data show CDR1 as LGHNA and CDR2 as YSLEER.